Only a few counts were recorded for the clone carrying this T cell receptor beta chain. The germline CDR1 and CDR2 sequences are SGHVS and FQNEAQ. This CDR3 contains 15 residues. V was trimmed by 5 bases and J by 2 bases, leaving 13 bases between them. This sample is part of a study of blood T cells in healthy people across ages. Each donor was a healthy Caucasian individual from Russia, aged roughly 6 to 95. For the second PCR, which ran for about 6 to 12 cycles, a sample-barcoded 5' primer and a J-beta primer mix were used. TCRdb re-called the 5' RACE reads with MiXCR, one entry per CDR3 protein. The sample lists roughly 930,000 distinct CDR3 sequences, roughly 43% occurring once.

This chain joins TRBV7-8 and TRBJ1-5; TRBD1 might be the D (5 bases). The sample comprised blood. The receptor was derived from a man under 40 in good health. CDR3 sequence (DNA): TGTGCCAGCAGCCCGGGCCCGGGGCGCAATCAGCCCCAGCATTTT. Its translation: CASSPGPGRNQPQHF.